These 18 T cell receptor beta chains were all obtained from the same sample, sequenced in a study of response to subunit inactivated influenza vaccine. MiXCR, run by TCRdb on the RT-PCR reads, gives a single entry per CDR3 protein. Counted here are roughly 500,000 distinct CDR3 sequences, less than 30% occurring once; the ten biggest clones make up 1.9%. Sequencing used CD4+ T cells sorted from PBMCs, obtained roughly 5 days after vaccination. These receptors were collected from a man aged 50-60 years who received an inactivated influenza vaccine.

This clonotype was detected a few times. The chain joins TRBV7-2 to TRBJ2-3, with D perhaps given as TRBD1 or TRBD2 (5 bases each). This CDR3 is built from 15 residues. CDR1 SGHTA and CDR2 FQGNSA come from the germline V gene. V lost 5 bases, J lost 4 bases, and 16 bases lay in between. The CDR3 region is CASSPPGLVSDTQYF. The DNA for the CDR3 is TGTGCCAGCAGCCCGCCGGGGCTAGTGTCAGATACGCAGTATTTT.

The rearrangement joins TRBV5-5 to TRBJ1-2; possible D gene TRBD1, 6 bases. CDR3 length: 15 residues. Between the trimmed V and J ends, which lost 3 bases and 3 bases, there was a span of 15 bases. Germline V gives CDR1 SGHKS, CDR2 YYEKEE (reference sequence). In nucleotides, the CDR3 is TGTGCCAGCAGCTGGGATGACAGGTCCCACTATGGCTACACCTTC. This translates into CASSWDDRSHYGYTF. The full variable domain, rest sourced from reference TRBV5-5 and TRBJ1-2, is DAGVTQSPTHLIKTRGQQVTLRCSPISGHKSVSWYQQVLGQGPQFIFQYYEKEERGRGNFPDRFSARQFPNYSSELNVNALLLGDSALYLCASSWDDRSHYGYTFGSGTRLTVV.

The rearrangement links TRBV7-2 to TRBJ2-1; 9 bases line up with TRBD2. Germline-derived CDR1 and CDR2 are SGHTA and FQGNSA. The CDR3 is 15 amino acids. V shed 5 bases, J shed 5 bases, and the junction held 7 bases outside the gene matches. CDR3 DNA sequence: TGTGCCAGCAGCCACAGTAGACTAGCGGACAATGAGCAGTTCTTC. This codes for CASSHSRLADNEQFF.

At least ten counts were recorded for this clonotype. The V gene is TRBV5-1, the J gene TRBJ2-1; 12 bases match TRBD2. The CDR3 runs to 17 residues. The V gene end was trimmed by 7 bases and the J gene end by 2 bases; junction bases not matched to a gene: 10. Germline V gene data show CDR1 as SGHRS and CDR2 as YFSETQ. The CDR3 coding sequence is TGCGCCAGCTCGGGGGCGACTAGCGGGGGCACCTACAATGAGCAGTTCTTC. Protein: CASSGATSGGTYNEQFF.

The CDR3 loop is CASSVGEGWADTQYF. DNA for the CDR3: TGTGCCAGCAGCGTAGGCGAAGGTTGGGCAGATACGCAGTATTTT. The chain joins TRBV9 to TRBJ2-3; no definite D call. Trimming stripped 0 bases from V and 4 bases from J, with 12 bases between. The CDR3 loop spans 15 amino acids. Looked up from germline, CDR1 is SGDLS and CDR2 is YYNGEE.

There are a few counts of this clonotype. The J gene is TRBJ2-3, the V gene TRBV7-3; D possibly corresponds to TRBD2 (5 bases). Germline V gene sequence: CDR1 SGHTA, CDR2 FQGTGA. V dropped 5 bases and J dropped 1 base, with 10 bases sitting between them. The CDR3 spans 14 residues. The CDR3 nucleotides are TGTGCCAGCAGCCCGGGGTACGGCACAGATACGCAGTATTTT. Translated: CASSPGYGTDTQYF. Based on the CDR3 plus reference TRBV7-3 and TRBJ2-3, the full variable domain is GAGVSQTPSNKVTEKGKYVELRCDPISGHTALYWYRQSLGQGPEFLIYFQGTGAADDSGLPNDRFFAVRPEGSVSTLKIQRTERGDSAVYLCASSPGYGTDTQYFGPGTRLTVL.

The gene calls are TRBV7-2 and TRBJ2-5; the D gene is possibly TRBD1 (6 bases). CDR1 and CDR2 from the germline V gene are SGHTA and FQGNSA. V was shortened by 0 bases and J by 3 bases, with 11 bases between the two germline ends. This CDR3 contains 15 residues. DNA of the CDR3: TGTGCCAGCAGCTTAGCTCGGACAGTCGAAGAGACCCAGTACTTC. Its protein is CASSLARTVEETQYF.

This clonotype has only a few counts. For the CDR3, the DNA is TGCAGTGCTTCTCAGGACAGGTCGAATTCACCCCTCCACTTT. It encodes CSASQDRSNSPLHF. The chain combines TRBV20-1 with TRBJ1-6; 7 bases map to TRBD1. Germline V lookup: CDR1 DFQATT, CDR2 SNEGSKA (reference sequence). The CDR3 runs 14 residues. With 5 bases clipped from V and 7 bases from J, the junction kept 8 bases outside the gene matches.

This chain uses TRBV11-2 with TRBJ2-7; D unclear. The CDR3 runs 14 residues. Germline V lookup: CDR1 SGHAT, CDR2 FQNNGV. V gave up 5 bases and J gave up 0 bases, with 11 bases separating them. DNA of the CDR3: TGTGCCAGCAGCGGCTATACGGCCTCCTACGAGCAGTACTTC. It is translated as CASSGYTASYEQYF.

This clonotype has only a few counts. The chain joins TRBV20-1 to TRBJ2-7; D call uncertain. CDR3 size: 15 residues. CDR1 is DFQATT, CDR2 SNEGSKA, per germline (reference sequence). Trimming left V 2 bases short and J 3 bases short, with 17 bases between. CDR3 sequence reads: CSARRADRWGYEQYF. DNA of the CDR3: TGCAGTGCTAGAAGGGCAGACCGGTGGGGCTACGAGCAGTACTTC.

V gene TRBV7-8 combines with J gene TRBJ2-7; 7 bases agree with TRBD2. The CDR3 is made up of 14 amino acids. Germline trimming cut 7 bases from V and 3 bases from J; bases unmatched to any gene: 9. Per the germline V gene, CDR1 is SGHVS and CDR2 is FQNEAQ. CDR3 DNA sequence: TGTGCCAGCACCGCTCACACTAGCGACTACGAGCAGTACTTC. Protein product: CASTAHTSDYEQYF.

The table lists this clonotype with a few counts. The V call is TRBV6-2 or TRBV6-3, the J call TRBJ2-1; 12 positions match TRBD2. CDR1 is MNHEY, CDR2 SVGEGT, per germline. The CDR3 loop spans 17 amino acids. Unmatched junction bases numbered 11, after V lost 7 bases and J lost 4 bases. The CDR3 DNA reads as TGTGCCAGCAATCTAGCGGGAGGGCCTCGGGGATACAATGAGCAGTTCTTC. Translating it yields CASNLAGGPRGYNEQFF.

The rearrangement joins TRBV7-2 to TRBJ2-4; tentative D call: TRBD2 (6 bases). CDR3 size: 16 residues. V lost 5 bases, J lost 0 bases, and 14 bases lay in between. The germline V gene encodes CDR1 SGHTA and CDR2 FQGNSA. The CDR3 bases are TGTGCCAGCAGCCAGGGACTTATTGTAGCCAAAAACATTCAGTACTTC. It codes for CASSQGLIVAKNIQYF.

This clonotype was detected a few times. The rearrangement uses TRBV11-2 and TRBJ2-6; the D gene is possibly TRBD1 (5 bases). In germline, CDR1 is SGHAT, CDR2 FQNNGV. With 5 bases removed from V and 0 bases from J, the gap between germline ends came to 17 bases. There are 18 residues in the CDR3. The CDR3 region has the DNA TGTGCCAGCAGCAAACGGACACAGGTTCTCTCTGGGGCCAACGTCCTGACTTTC. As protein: CASSKRTQVLSGANVLTF. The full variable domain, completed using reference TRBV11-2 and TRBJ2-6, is EAGVAQSPRYKIIEKRQSVAFWCNPISGHATLYWYQQILGQGPKLLIQFQNNGVVDDSQLPKDRFSAERLKGVDSTLKIQPAKLEDSAVYLCASSKRTQVLSGANVLTFGAGSRLTVL.

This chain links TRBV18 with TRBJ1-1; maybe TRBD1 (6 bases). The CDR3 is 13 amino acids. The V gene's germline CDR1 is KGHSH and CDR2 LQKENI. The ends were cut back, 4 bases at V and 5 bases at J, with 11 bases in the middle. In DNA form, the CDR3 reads TGTGCCAGCTCACATGACAGGCGTACTGAAGCTTTCTTT. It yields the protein CASSHDRRTEAFF. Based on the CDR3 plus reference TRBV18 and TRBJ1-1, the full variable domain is NAGVMQNPRHLVRRRGQEARLRCSPMKGHSHVYWYRQLPEEGLKFMVYLQKENIIDESGMPKERFSAEFPKEGPSILRIQQVVRGDSAAYFCASSHDRRTEAFFGQGTRLTVV.

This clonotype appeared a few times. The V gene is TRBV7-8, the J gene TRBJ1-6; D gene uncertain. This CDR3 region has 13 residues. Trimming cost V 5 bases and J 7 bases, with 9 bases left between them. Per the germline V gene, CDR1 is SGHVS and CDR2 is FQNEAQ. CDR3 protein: CASSRTRNSPLHF. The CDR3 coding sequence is TGTGCCAGCAGCCGCACAAGGAATTCACCCCTCCACTTT.

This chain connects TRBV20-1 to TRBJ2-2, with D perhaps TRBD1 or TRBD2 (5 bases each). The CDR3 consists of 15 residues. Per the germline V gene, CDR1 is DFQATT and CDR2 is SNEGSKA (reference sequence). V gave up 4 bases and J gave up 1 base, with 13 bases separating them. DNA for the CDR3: TGCAGTGCTACACCGGGACCAGGGAACACCGGGGAGCTGTTTTTT. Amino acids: CSATPGPGNTGELFF.

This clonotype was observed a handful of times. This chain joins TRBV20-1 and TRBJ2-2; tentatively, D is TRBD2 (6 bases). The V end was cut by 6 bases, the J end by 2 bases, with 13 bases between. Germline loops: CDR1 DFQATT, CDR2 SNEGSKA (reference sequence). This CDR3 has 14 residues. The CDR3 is CSAHGLLNTGELFF. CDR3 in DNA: TGCAGTGCACATGGACTACTAAACACCGGGGAGCTGTTTTTT.